This entry lists 14 T cell receptor beta chains sequenced from one sample in a study of blood T cell repertoires in COVID-19. Method: immunoSEQ multiplex PCR; TCRdb's copy keeps in-frame clones and lacks some. The profile shows about 350,000 clones, around nine tenths of them singletons. Specimen: peripheral blood. The receptors were gathered from a woman aged 18-29 years who had recovered from COVID-19.

This chain connects TRBV3-1 (or the pseudogene TRBV3-2) to TRBJ2-1; TRBD2 matches at 9 bases. The junction had 4 bases not matched to a gene; V was cut back by 4 bases and J by 0 bases. The CDR3 sequence is 16 residues long. Germline V CDR1 and CDR2: LGHDT, YNNKEL (reference sequence). This CDR3 reads CASSRLAGDSYNEQFF. The DNA for the CDR3 is TGTGCCAGCAGCCGATTAGCGGGAGACTCCTACAATGAGCAGTTCTTC.

The V gene is TRBV30, the J gene TRBJ1-1; the D is unclear. Germline lookup yields CDR1 GTSNPN and CDR2 SVGIG (reference sequence). The CDR3 length is 13 residues. V was trimmed by 2 bases and J by 1 base, leaving 8 bases between them. The CDR3 protein is CAWSPLGNTEAFF. CDR3 sequence (DNA): TGTGCCTGGAGTCCTCTCGGGAACACTGAAGCTTTCTTT.

The gene calls are TRBV7-9 and TRBJ2-1, with TRBD1 matching 7 bases. Unmatched junction bases numbered 10, after V lost 3 bases and J lost 8 bases. CDR3 length: 15 amino acids. The germline CDR1 and CDR2 sequences are SEHNR and FQNEAQ (reference sequence). DNA for the CDR3: TGTGCCAGCAGCTTCCGGGACACAGGGGTCCATGAGCAGTTCTTC. Translated: CASSFRDTGVHEQFF. The full variable domain, with the rest looked up from reference TRBV7-9 and TRBJ2-1, is DTGVSQNPRHKITKRGQNVTFRCDPISEHNRLYWYRQTLGQGPEFLTYFQNEAQLEKSRLLSDRFSAERPKGSFSTLEIQRTEQGDSAMYLCASSFRDTGVHEQFFGPGTRLTVL.

The genes are TRBV3-1 (or the pseudogene TRBV3-2) and TRBJ2-4, with D tentatively TRBD1 (6 bases). V was pared by 1 base and J by 0 bases, with 13 bases between. Germline-derived CDR1 and CDR2 are LGHDT and YNNKEL (reference sequence). The CDR3 loop spans 17 amino acids. The DNA of the CDR3 is TGTGCCAGCAGCCAAGGAGGGACATATCTAGCCAAAAACATTCAGTACTTC. This translates into CASSQGGTYLAKNIQYF.

CDR3 nucleotide sequence: TGTGCCACCCGAGGGAGGGGACGGGAGACCCAGTACTTC. It specifies CATRGRGRETQYF. The rearrangement uses TRBV24-1 and TRBJ2-5; 7 bases agree with TRBD2. CDR1 KGHDR and CDR2 SFDVKD come from the germline V gene. Trimming took 9 bases from V and 5 from J; bases not matched to a gene: 8. The CDR3 covers 13 residues.

The V gene is TRBV7-9, the J gene TRBJ2-3; 7 nucleotides agree with TRBD2. V trimming: 5 bases; J trimming: 4 bases; junction bases outside the gene matches: 9. The germline V gene has CDR1 SEHNR and CDR2 FQNEAQ (reference sequence). There are 15 residues in the CDR3. The CDR3 coding sequence is TGTGCCAGCAGCGCCCCGCGGCTAGCGGCAGATACGCAGTATTTT. It is translated as CASSAPRLAADTQYF.

The table lists this clone with a few counts. The V and J genes are TRBV19 and TRBJ1-4; D is uncertain. This CDR3 has 13 amino acids. Germline V lookup: CDR1 LNHDA, CDR2 SQIVND (reference sequence). Trimming removed 0 bases at V and 6 bases at J, with 5 bases between. Here the CDR3 DNA reads TGTGCCAGTAGTATAGACGGGGATGAAAAACTGTTTTTT. This gives the protein CASSIDGDEKLFF.

V usage is TRBV7-9 and J usage is TRBJ2-7; D is ambiguous. V shed 7 bases and J shed 3 bases, with 16 bases lying between them. This CDR3 comprises 14 residues. CDR1 and CDR2 (germline): SEHNR, FQNEAQ (reference sequence). CDR3 in amino acids: CASTPSAEFYEQYV. The DNA of the CDR3 is TGTGCCAGCACCCCGTCTGCGGAGTTCTACGAGCAGTACGTC.

The chain has TRBV6-2 or TRBV6-3 and TRBJ2-1; a possible D gene is TRBD2 (6 bases). Germline V gene lookup returns CDR1 MNHEY and CDR2 SVGEGT. Trimming cost V 3 bases and J 7 bases, with 16 bases left between them. The CDR3 is 15 residues long. DNA for the CDR3: TGTGCCAGCAGTTATCTGTGGGGGAGGCTTAATGAGCAGTTCTTC. Protein: CASSYLWGRLNEQFF.

The chain is built from TRBV27 and TRBJ2-7, with D possibly being TRBD2 (6 bases). CDR1 is MNHEY, CDR2 SMNVEV, per germline (reference sequence). CDR3 size: 12 residues. V lost 5 bases and J 9 bases, leaving 14 bases between the germline ends. CDR3 sequence reads: CASSGDFSGQYV. CDR3 coding DNA: TGTGCCAGCAGTGGAGACTTTAGCGGGCAGTACGTC.

The chain couples TRBV9 to TRBJ1-2; 9 positions agree with TRBD1. Germline V gives CDR1 SGDLS, CDR2 YYNGEE. The CDR3 has 16 residues. After removal of 2 bases from V and 8 bases from J, the junction contained 13 bases not matched to a gene. This chain's CDR3 is CASSVPLVGQGGGYTF. CDR3 bases: TGTGCCAGCAGCGTCCCCCTGGTGGGACAGGGTGGCGGCTACACCTTC.

The V call is TRBV10-3, the J call TRBJ1-4; D gene ambiguous. Germline V gene sequence: CDR1 ENHRY, CDR2 SYGVKD. The CDR3 has 13 residues. V was cut by 7 bases and J by 5 bases, with 11 bases left in between. CDR3 nucleotide sequence: TGTGCCATCAACGACCGACTGAATGAAAAACTGTTTTTT. This encodes CAINDRLNEKLFF.

The V gene is TRBV2, the J gene TRBJ2-2; tentative D call: TRBD1 (6 bases). The CDR3 runs 14 residues. The V end lost 8 bases, the J end lost 3 bases, and 13 bases lay between the germline ends. Per germline, CDR1 SNHLY and CDR2 FYNNEI. The CDR3 loop is CASSKQGYTGELFF. DNA for the CDR3: TGTGCCAGCTCCAAACAGGGATACACCGGGGAGCTGTTTTTT.

The V call is TRBV5-4, the J call TRBJ2-3; no clear D. Germline V gene data show CDR1 as SGHNT and CDR2 as YYREEE (reference sequence). Trimming stripped 4 bases from V and 1 base from J, with 7 bases between. The CDR3 consists of 13 residues. In DNA form, the CDR3 reads TGTGCCAGCAGCCTATCCGGCACAGATACGCAGTATTTT. Residues: CASSLSGTDTQYF. The full variable domain, in which reference TRBV5-4 and TRBJ2-3 provide the parts outside the CDR3, is ETGVTQSPTHLIKTRGQQVTLRCSSQSGHNTVSWYQQALGQGPQFIFQYYREEENGRGNFPPRFSGLQFPNYSSELNVNALELDDSALYLCASSLSGTDTQYFGPGTRLTVL.